This T cell receptor beta chain was identified during a study of T cell responses to AZD1222 COVID-19 vaccine. Trimming removed 4 bases from V and 1 base from J; junction bases left unmatched: 5. CDR1 and CDR2 from the germline V gene are MGHRA and YSYEKL. This CDR3 has 17 residues. Assay used: immunoSEQ multiplex PCR; TCRdb lists only in-frame clones, some missing. This table holds about 120,000 clones, 80% to 90% found once. The V gene is TRBV4-1, the J gene TRBJ2-3; 13 bases fit TRBD2. This specimen consisted of peripheral blood, obtained on day 0 of AZD1222 vaccination. This sequence originates from an adult in good health. Here the CDR3 reads CASSLLGLAGGTDTQYF. Here the CDR3 DNA reads TGCGCCAGCAGCCTCCTCGGACTAGCGGGGGGCACAGATACGCAGTATTTT.